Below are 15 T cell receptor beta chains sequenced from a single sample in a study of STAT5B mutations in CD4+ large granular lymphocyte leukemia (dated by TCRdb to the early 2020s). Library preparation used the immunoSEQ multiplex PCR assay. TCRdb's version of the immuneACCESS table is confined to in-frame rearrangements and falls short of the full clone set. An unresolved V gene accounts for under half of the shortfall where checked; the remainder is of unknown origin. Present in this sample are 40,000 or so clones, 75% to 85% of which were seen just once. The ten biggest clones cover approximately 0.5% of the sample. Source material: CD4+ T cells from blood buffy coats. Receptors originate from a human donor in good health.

In nucleotides, the CDR3 is TGTGCCAGCTCACCGCGCCAACGGACAGGGGGTGGCGAGCAGTACTTC. This gives the protein CASSPRQRTGGGEQYF. The genes are TRBV18 and TRBJ2-7, with 10 bases aligning to TRBD1. The CDR3 spans 16 residues. CDR1 is KGHSH, CDR2 LQKENI, per germline. The ends lost 3 bases at V and 6 bases at J; junction bases unmatched: 11.

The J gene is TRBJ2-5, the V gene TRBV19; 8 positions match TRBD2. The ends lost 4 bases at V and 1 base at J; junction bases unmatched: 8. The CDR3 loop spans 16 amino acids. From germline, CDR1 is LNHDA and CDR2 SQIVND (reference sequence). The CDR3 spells CASSTAGTRAQETQYF. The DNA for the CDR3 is TGTGCCAGTAGTACGGCCGGGACTAGGGCCCAAGAGACCCAGTACTTC.

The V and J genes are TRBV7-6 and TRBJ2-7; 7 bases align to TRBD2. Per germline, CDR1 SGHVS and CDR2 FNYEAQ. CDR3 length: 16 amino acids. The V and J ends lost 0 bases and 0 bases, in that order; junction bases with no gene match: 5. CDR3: CASSLASSGGSYEQYF. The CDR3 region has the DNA TGTGCCAGCAGCTTAGCGTCTTCGGGGGGCTCCTACGAGCAGTACTTC.

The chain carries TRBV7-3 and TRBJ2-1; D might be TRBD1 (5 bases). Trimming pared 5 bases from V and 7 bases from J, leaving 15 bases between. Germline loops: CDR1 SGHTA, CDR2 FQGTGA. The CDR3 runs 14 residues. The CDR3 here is CASSLQGVQNEQFF. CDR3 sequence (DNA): TGTGCCAGCAGCCTTCAAGGGGTGCAGAATGAGCAGTTCTTC.

CDR3 nucleotides: TGTGCCAGTAGTAGAGTAGCGGGGGTATACAATGAGCAGTTCTTC. Its translation is CASSRVAGVYNEQFF. V is TRBV19 and J is TRBJ2-1, with 9 bases matching TRBD2. Trimming took 4 bases from V and 4 from J; bases not matched to a gene: 5. Germline lookup yields CDR1 LNHDA and CDR2 SQIVND (reference sequence). The CDR3 is 15 amino acids.

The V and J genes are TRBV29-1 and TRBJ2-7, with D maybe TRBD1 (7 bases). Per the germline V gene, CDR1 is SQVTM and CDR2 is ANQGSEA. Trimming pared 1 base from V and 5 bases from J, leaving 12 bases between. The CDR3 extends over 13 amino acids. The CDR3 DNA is TGCAGCGTTGAAGCAGGAGGGGGCCACGAGCAGTACTTC. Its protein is CSVEAGGGHEQYF.

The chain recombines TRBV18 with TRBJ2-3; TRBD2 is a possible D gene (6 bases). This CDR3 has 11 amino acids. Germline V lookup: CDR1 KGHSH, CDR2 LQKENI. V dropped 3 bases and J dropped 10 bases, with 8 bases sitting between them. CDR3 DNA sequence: TGTGCCAGCTCACCGCGGGGATCGCAGTATTTT. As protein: CASSPRGSQYF. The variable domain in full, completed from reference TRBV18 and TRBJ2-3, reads NAGVMQNPRHLVRRRGQEARLRCSPMKGHSHVYWYRQLPEEGLKFMVYLQKENIIDESGMPKERFSAEFPKEGPSILRIQQVVRGDSAAYFCASSPRGSQYFGPGTRLTVL.

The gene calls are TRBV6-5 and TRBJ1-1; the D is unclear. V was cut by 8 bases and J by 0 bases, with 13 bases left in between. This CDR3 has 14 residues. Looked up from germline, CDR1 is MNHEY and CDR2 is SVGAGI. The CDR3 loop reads CASAPGGMNTEAFF. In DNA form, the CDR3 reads TGTGCCAGCGCACCGGGCGGGATGAACACTGAAGCTTTCTTT.

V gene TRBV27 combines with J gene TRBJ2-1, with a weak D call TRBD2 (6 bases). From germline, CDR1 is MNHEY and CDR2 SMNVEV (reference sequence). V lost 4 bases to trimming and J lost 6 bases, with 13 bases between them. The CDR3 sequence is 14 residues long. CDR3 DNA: TGTGCCAGCAGTTGGGACTGGGATGCCAATGAGCAGTTCTTC. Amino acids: CASSWDWDANEQFF.

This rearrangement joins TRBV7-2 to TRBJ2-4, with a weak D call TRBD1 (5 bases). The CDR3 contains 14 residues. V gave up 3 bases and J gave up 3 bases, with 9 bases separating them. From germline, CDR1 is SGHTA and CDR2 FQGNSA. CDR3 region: CASSFTGFKNIQYF. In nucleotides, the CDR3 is TGTGCCAGCAGCTTTACAGGATTCAAAAACATTCAGTACTTC.

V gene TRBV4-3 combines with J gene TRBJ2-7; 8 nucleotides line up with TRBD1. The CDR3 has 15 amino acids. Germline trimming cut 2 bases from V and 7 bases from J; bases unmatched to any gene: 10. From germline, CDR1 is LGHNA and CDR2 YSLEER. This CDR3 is CASSQTQGARDEQYF. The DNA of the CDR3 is TGCGCCAGCAGCCAAACGCAGGGGGCGCGTGATGAGCAGTACTTC.

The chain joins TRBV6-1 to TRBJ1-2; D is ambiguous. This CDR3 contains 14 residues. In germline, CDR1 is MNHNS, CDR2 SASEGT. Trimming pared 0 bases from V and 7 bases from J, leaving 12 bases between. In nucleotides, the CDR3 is TGTGCCAGCAGTGAAGCACTAGGGCCCGGTGGCTACACCTTC. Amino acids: CASSEALGPGGYTF.

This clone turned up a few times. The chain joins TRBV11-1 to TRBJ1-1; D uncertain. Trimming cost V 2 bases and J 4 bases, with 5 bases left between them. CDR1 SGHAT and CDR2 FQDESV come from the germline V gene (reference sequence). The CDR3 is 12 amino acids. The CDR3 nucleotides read TGTGCCAGCAGCTTACCCCCCACTGAAGCTTTCTTT. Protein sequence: CASSLPPTEAFF.

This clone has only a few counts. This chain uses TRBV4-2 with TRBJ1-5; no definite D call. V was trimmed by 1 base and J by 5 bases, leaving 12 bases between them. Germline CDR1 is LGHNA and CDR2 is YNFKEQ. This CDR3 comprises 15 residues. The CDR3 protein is CASSQGPEIHQPQHF. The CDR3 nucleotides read TGTGCCAGCAGCCAAGGCCCCGAGATTCATCAGCCCCAGCATTTT.

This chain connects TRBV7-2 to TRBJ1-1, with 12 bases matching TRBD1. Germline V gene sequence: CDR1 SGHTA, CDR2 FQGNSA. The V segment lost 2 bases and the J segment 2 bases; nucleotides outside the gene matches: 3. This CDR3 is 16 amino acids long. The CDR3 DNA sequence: TGTGCCAGCAGCTTAATCGGGACAGGGGGCAACACTGAAGCTTTCTTT. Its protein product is CASSLIGTGGNTEAFF. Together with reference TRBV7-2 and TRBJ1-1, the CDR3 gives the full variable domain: GAGVSQSPSNKVTEKGKDVELRCDPISGHTALYWYRQSLGQGLEFLIYFQGNSAPDKSGLPSDRFSAERTGGSVSTLTIQRTQQEDSAVYLCASSLIGTGGNTEAFFGQGTRLTVV.